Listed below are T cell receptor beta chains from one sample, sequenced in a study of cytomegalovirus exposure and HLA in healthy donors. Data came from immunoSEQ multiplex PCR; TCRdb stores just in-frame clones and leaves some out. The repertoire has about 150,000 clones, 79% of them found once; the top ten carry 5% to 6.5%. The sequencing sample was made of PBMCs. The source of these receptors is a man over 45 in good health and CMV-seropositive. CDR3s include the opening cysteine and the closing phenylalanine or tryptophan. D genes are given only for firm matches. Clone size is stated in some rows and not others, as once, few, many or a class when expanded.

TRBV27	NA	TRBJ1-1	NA	TGTGCCAGCAGTTTATCGATGGAGGGGTCCAACACTGAAGCTTTCTTT	CASSLSMEGSNTEAFF
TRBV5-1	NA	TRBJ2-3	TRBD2	TGCGCCAGCAGTGCCGGGGGGGCAGATACGCAGTATTTT	CASSAGGADTQYF
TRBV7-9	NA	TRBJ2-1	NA	TGTGCCAGCAGCTTAGGCAGCAATGAGCAGTTCTTC	CASSLGSNEQFF
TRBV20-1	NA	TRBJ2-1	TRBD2	TGCAGTGTCCAGCGGGAGTATCCGTTCTTC	CSVQREYPFF
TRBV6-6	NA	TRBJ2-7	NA	TGTGCCAGCAGTTACGGGACAATCTACGAGCAGTACTTC	CASSYGTIYEQYF
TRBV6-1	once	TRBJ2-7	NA	TGTGCCAGCAGTGATTACGGCTCCTACGAGCAGTACTTC	CASSDYGSYEQYF
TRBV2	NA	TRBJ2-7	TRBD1	TGTGCCACCAGGTCGACAGGGGGCTCCTACGAGCAGTACTTC	CATRSTGGSYEQYF
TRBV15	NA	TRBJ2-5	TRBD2	TGTGCCACCAGCAGATCTCCGCAGGGAGGGGAGACCCAGTACTTC	CATSRSPQGGETQYF
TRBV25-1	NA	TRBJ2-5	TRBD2	TGTGCCAGCAGACCAGGGACTAGCGGGAGTTTGGAGACCCAGTACTTC	CASRPGTSGSLETQYF
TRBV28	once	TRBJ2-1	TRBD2	TGTGCCAGCAGTTTAGACTACAGAGGACTAGCTGGCAATGAGCAGTTCTTC	CASSLDYRGLAGNEQFF
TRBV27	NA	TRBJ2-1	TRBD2	TGTGCCAGCAGAGCTAGCGGAAACAATGAGCAGTTCTTC	CASRASGNNEQFF
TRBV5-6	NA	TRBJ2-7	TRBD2	TGTGCCAGCAGCTTAGGACTAGCGGGAGCTACGTACGAGCAGTACTTC	CASSLGLAGATYEQYF
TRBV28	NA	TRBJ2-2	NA	TGTGCCAGCAGTTTAGGGACTGGGTTCACCGGGGAGCTGTTTTTT	CASSLGTGFTGELFF
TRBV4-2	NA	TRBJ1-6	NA	TGTGCCAGCAGCCAAGAGCCGGGGGAGTCACCCCTCCACTTT	CASSQEPGESPLHF
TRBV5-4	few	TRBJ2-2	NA	TGTGCCAGCAGCTTGGGCGGGGTCTTCACCGGGGAGCTGTTTTTT	CASSLGGVFTGELFF
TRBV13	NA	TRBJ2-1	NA	TGTGCCAGCAGCTTAGTGTTTGGGCAGGGGGGAACTGAGCAGTTCTTC	CASSLVFGQGGTEQFF
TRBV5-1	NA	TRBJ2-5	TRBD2	TGCGCCAGCAGCCCGGGGAGCGGGAGGGAAGAGACCCAGTACTTC	CASSPGSGREETQYF
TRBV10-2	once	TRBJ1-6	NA	TGCGCCAGCAGTGAAGGAGGACGGTATAATTCACCCCTCCACTTT	CASSEGGRYNSPLHF
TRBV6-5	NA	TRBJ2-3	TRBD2	TGTGCCAGCAGTTACGATAGCGGGAGGCCAGATACGCAGTATTTT	CASSYDSGRPDTQYF
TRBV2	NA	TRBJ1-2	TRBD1	TGTGCCAGCAGTGATAGGACAGGCTACTATGGCTACACCTTC	CASSDRTGYYGYTF
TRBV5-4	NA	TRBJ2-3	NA	TGTGCCAGCAGCTTCGAACAGGAGACCACAGATACGCAGTATTTT	CASSFEQETTDTQYF
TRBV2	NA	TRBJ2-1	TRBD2	TGTGCCAGCAGTGTACTAGCGGTCGCCTACAATGAGCAGTTCTTC	CASSVLAVAYNEQFF
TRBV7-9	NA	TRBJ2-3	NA	TGTGCCAGCAGCTTACAACAGTTGGATACGCAGTATTTT	CASSLQQLDTQYF
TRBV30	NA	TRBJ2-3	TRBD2	TGTGCCTGGGCGGGAGGGACAGATACGCAGTATTTT	CAWAGGTDTQYF
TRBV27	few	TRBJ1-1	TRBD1	TGTGCCAGCAGTGGACGGGACAGGTTAGGTGTGAACACTGAAGCTTTCTTT	CASSGRDRLGVNTEAFF
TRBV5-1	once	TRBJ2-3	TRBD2	TGCGCCAGCAGTCCTAGCGGAACCCCAGATACGCAGTATTTT	CASSPSGTPDTQYF
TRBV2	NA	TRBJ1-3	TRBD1	TGTGCCAGCAGTGAAGGGAGGGACAGAGGAAACACCATATATTTT	CASSEGRDRGNTIYF
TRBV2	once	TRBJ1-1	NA	TGTGCCAGCAGTGTTTCCGGTGTACAGTTGGCTGAAGCTTTCTTT	CASSVSGVQLAEAFF
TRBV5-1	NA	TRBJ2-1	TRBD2	TGCGCCAGCAGCCTATCTAGTCGTTTGAGGAGCGGGAACCACAATGAGCAGTTCTTC	CASSLSSRLRSGNHNEQFF
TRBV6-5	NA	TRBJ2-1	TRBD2	TGTGCCAGCAGCAGAAGCGGGAGGGCTTACAATGAGCAGTTCTTC	CASSRSGRAYNEQFF
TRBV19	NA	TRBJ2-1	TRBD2	TGTGCCAGTAGTAGGGGGGGACTAGCGGACTCCTACAATGAGCAGTTCTTC	CASSRGGLADSYNEQFF
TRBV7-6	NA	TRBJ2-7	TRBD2	TGTGCCAGCAGCTTCGGGACTAGCGGGACCCCTAACGAGCAGTACTTC	CASSFGTSGTPNEQYF
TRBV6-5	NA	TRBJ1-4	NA	TGTGCCAGCAGACGGGACTGGAGTGAAAAACTGTTTTTT	CASRRDWSEKLFF
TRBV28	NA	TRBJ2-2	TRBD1	TGTGCCAGCAGTCTGACAGGGGGCAACGGGGAGCTGTTTTTT	CASSLTGGNGELFF
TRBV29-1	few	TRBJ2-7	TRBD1	TGCAGCGTCAGCCGCTTATTAACAGGGGGCGGGTCTCCTCGCGAGCAGTACTTC	CSVSRLLTGGGSPREQYF
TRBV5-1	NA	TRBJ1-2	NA	TGCGCCAGCACCCTATTCCCCCCCGGGGGGGACACTGGAGCGTATGGCTACACCTTC	CASTLFPPGGDTGAYGYTF
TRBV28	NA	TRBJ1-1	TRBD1	TGTGCCAGCAGTCCACAGGGGGTGACTGAAGCTTTCTTT	CASSPQGVTEAFF
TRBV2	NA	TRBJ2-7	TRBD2	TGTGCCAGCAGAAATAGCGGGAGCTCCTACGAGCAGTACTTC	CASRNSGSSYEQYF
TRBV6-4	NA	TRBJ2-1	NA	TGTGCCAGCAGTGATACGGAGTCTAGCAATGAGCAGTTCTTC	CASSDTESSNEQFF
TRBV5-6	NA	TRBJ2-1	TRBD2	TGTGCCAGCAGCTTGGCGGCTGCTAGCGGGGATGAGCAGTTCTTC	CASSLAAASGDEQFF
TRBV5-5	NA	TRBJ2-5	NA	TGTGCCAGCAGCCCGAGTCTAGAGACCCAGTACTTC	CASSPSLETQYF
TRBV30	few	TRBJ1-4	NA	TGTGCCTGGGATTACGGGGGTTCTAATGAAAAACTGTTTTTT	CAWDYGGSNEKLFF
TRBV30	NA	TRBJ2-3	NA	TGTGCCTGGAGTCAAAGCACAGATACGCAGTATTTT	CAWSQSTDTQYF
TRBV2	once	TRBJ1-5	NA	TGTGCCAGCAGTGAAGCGGGAGGTCAGCCCCAGCATTTT	CASSEAGGQPQHF
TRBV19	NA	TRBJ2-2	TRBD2	TGTGCCAGTTCTAATACCGGTCCGGGACTAGGGGCCGGGGAGCTGTTTTTT	CASSNTGPGLGAGELFF
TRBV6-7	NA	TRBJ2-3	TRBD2	TGTGCCAGCAGTTACCCGGCGGGACTAGCGGGGAAGAACGATACGCAGTATTTT	CASSYPAGLAGKNDTQYF
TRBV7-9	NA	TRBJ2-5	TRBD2	TGTTCCAGCAGCCTAGGGACTAGCGGGGATAAACAAGAGACCCAGTACTTC	CSSSLGTSGDKQETQYF
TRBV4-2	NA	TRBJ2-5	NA	TGTGCCAGCAGCCATGGAGGGCCTCAAGAGACCCAGTACTTC	CASSHGGPQETQYF
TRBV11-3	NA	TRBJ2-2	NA	TGTGCCAGCAGAGACAGTGAAGGGGAGCTGTTTTTT	CASRDSEGELFF
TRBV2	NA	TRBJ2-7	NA	TGTGCCAGCAGACTAGCAACCGAGCAGTACTTC	CASRLATEQYF